Sequencing of this TCR beta chain was carried out in a study of blood T cell repertoires in COVID-19. Study-wide background: The United States, Italy and Spain provided the acute and convalescent COVID-19 samples. Sources were T cells, B-cell-depleted T cells, or PBMCs; the material itself was cDNA or gDNA.

In terms of age and location, participants ranged from about 18 to 89 years and lived in about two dozen US areas. This clone was seen a few times. Other DNA variants within this sample encode the same CDR3. Germline trimming cut 4 bases from V and 4 bases from J; bases unmatched to any gene: 6. CDR1 SGHRS and CDR2 YFSETQ come from the germline V gene. The CDR3 runs 16 residues. As originally analysed: Estimated nucleated cell counts came from reference gene primer amplification. The repertoire was sequenced with immunoSEQ multiplex PCR; TCRdb's copy has only in-frame clones and lacks some. The D gene and trimming were derived from the DNA, and the V and J assignments and clone size from that table. Found here are about 480,000 clones, 70% to 90% of them singletons; the top ten hold 1.5% to 2%.

The TCR sequence derives from a woman aged 40 to 50 who had recovered from COVID-19. The sequenced material came from PBMCs or T cells enriched from blood (not recorded which). V usage is TRBV5-1 and J usage is TRBJ2-3; 13 bases align to TRBD2. The CDR3 protein is CASSPRTSGSADTQYF. CDR3 DNA sequence: TGCGCCAGCAGCCCTCGGACTAGCGGGAGCGCAGATACGCAGTATTTT.